The 8 T cell receptor beta chains below all came from one sample that was sequenced in a study of T-cell memory formation after mild COVID-19. In TCRdb, the 5' RACE reads were re-called with MiXCR into one record per CDR3 protein. The sample includes around 140,000 distinct CDR3 sequences, around 21% of them seen just once. Sequencing input: PBMCs or a T cell subset sorted from them (not recorded which). All receptors come from an adult woman who had mild COVID-19 (a few samples of this study predate the infection). Cell type and time point are not known.

The chain is built from TRBV3-1 and TRBJ2-7; 9 bases line up with TRBD1. V dropped 1 base and J dropped 5; count of bases not matched to a gene: 3. The CDR3 consists of 14 residues. The germline CDR1 and CDR2 sequences are LGHDT and YNNKEL (reference sequence). The CDR3 DNA reads as TGTGCCAGCAGCCAAGGGGGACAGGGTCACGAGCAGTACTTC. Translation gives CASSQGGQGHEQYF.

The chain combines TRBV7-9 with TRBJ2-5, with 9 bases that match TRBD1. V trimming: 1 base; J trimming: 6 bases; junction bases outside the gene matches: 6. The V gene's germline CDR1 is SEHNR and CDR2 FQNEAQ (reference sequence). This CDR3 is 15 amino acids long. This chain's CDR3 is CASSLVGQGVKTQYF. The CDR3 DNA sequence: TGTGCCAGCAGCTTAGTGGGACAGGGAGTCAAGACCCAGTACTTC.

The chain recombines TRBV6-2 or TRBV6-3 with TRBJ1-2; D is uncertain. The CDR3 is made up of 13 amino acids. Germline CDR1 reads MNHEY; CDR2 reads SVGEGT. V gave up 2 bases and J gave up 8 bases, with 12 bases separating them. CDR3 coding DNA: TGTGCCAGCAGTTACGACCCCCGGCGAGGCTACACCTTC. It is translated as CASSYDPRRGYTF.

This chain links TRBV29-1 with TRBJ2-2, with a weak D call TRBD2 (6 bases). V was clipped by 4 bases and J by 4 bases, with 10 bases between them. The CDR3 length is 13 residues. Looked up from germline, CDR1 is SQVTM and CDR2 is ANQGSEA. The CDR3 DNA follows: TGCAGCGTTGGCGGGGCCTCCACCGGGGAGCTGTTTTTT. It yields the protein CSVGGASTGELFF.

This chain uses TRBV20-1 with TRBJ1-2; D perhaps matches TRBD1 (5 bases). Germline CDR1 reads DFQATT; CDR2 reads SNEGSKA (reference sequence). The CDR3 has 14 residues. V was cut by 0 bases and J by 1 base, with 9 bases left in between. CDR3 protein: CSARDTGDNYGYTF. Here the CDR3 DNA reads TGCAGTGCTAGAGATACGGGGGATAACTATGGCTACACCTTC.

The sample holds a few counts of this clonotype. J is TRBJ1-1 and V is TRBV4-1, with no clear D. Trimming removed 0 bases at V and 3 bases at J, with 11 bases between. The CDR3 length is 15 residues. From germline, CDR1 is MGHRA and CDR2 YSYEKL. The CDR3 loop reads CASSQEWLQDTEAFF. The CDR3 nucleotides read TGCGCCAGCAGCCAAGAGTGGCTCCAAGACACTGAAGCTTTCTTT.

In its sample, this clonotype was seen a few times. The gene calls are TRBV27 and TRBJ1-4; D gene unclear. Trimming took 6 bases from V and 5 from J, leaving 4 bases between them. This CDR3 spans 11 amino acids. CDR1 and CDR2 from the germline V gene are MNHEY and SMNVEV (reference sequence). The CDR3, as DNA: TGTGCCAGCAGAAAGAATGAAAAACTGTTTTTT. This translates into CASRKNEKLFF.

This chain uses TRBV15 with TRBJ2-5; 13 positions agree with TRBD2. V lost 3 bases and J lost 4; bases outside the gene matches: 11. Germline V CDR1 and CDR2: LNHNV, YYDKDF (reference sequence). CDR3 length equals 18 residues. Here the CDR3 DNA reads TGTGCCACCAGCAGGACTAGCGGGGGGATCCCTCAAGGAGAGACCCAGTACTTC. As protein: CATSRTSGGIPQGETQYF.